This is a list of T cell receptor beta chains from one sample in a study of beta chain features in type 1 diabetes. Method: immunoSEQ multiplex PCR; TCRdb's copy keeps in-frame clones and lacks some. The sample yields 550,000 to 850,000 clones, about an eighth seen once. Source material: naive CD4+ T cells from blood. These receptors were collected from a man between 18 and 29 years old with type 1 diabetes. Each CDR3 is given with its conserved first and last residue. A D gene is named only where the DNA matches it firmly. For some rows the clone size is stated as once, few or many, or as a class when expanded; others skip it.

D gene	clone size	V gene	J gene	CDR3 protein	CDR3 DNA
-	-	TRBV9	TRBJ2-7	CASSPGRLNYEQYF	TGTGCCAGCAGCCCCGGCAGGCTTAACTACGAGCAGTACTTC
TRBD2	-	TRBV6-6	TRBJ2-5	CASSYSGETQYF	TGTGCCAGCAGTTATAGCGGGGAGACCCAGTACTTC
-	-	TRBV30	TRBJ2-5	CAWNGQTETQYF	TGTGCCTGGAACGGACAGACAGAGACCCAGTACTTC
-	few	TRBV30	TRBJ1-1	CAWSKQDTEAFF	TGTGCCTGGAGTAAGCAGGACACTGAAGCTTTCTTT
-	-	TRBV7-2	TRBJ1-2	CASSSEAGHYGYTF	TGTGCCAGCAGCTCAGAGGCGGGTCACTATGGCTACACCTTC
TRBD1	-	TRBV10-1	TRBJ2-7	CASSDPGQGAYEQYF	TGCGCCAGCAGCGATCCGGGACAGGGGGCTTACGAGCAGTACTTC
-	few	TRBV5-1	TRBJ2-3	CASSSNTDTQYF	TGCGCCAGCAGCTCGAACACAGATACGCAGTATTTT
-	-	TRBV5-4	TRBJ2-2	CASSTGIAGELFF	TGTGCCAGCAGCACAGGAATTGCCGGGGAGCTGTTTTTT
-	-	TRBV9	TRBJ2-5	CASSVSDGPYQETQYF	TGTGCCAGCAGCGTATCGGACGGACCGTACCAAGAGACCCAGTACTTC
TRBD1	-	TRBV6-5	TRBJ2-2	CASSWTGVDTGELFF	TGTGCCAGCAGCTGGACAGGGGTAGACACCGGGGAGCTGTTTTTT
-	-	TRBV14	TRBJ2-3	CASSQDLRGRKDTQYF	TGTGCCAGCAGCCAAGATTTGCGGGGGCGCAAGGATACGCAGTATTTT
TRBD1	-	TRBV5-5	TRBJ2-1	CASSGAGTGQLLF	TGTGCCAGCAGCGGGGCCGGGACAGGGCAACTGCTCTTC
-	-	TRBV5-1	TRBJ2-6	CASSLGSGANVLTF	TGCGCCAGCAGCCTGGGATCTGGGGCCAACGTCCTGACTTTC
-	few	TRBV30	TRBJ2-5	CAWSAQPQETQYF	TGTGCCTGGAGTGCACAGCCCCAAGAGACCCAGTACTTC
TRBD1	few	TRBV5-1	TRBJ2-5	CASSAPETGQETQYF	TGCGCCAGCAGCGCACCGGAGACAGGGCAAGAGACCCAGTACTTC
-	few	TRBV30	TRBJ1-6	CAWSVIGGSGSPLHF	TGTGCCTGGAGTGTAATAGGGGGAAGCGGATCACCCCTCCACTTT
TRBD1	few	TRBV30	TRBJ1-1	CAWGLQGDTEAFF	TGTGCCTGGGGTCTCCAGGGGGACACTGAAGCTTTCTTT
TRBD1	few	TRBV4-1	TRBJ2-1	CASSQQGAWDNEQFF	TGCGCCAGCAGCCAACAGGGGGCCTGGGACAATGAGCAGTTCTTC
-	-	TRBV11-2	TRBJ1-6	CASSIRQANSPLHF	TGTGCCAGCAGCATACGACAGGCCAATTCACCCCTCCACTTT
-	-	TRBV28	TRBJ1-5	CASSQVRPQHF	TGTGCCAGCAGCCAAGTTCGACCCCAGCATTTT
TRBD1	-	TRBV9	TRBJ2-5	CASSVTGPETQYF	TGTGCCAGCAGCGTGACAGGGCCAGAGACCCAGTACTTC
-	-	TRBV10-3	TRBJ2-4	CAISESEGRGIQYF	TGTGCCATCAGTGAGTCGGAGGGGAGAGGCATTCAGTACTTC
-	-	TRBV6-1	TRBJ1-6	CASSTREGDSPLHF	TGTGCCAGCAGTACTCGGGAGGGTGACTCACCCCTCCACTTT